Shown below are 5 T cell receptor beta chains from a single sample sequenced in a study of OX40 agonist ivuxolimab in advanced cancers. The data were produced by immunoSEQ multiplex PCR, yet TCRdb's version contains in-frame clones alone and is incomplete. Here the sample spans tens of thousands of clones, 80% to 90% being singletons. The specimen was CD4+ or CD8+ T cells sorted from blood, collected in a trial of the OX40 agonist ivuxolimab. The source is an adult with an advanced solid tumor such as melanoma, head and neck, liver or kidney cancer.

The chain has TRBV4-1 and TRBJ1-5; D is unresolved. CDR1 and CDR2 (germline): MGHRA, YSYEKL. The CDR3 has 17 amino acids. V was clipped by 0 bases and J by 0 bases, with 12 bases between them. CDR3 nucleotides: TGCGCCAGCAGCCAAGAAAAGGACTGGAATAGCAATCAGCCCCAGCATTTT. It specifies CASSQEKDWNSNQPQHF.

The genes are TRBV13 and TRBJ1-2; D gene ambiguous. Germline V gives CDR1 PRHDT, CDR2 FYEKMQ (reference sequence). The germline V and J ends were trimmed by 5 bases and 7 bases, with 20 bases remaining between them. This CDR3 contains 15 residues. The CDR3, as DNA: TGTGCCAGCAGCCTAGCGGCCAGTGCCCCAAGTGGCTACACCTTC. It translates to CASSLAASAPSGYTF. Full variable domain (outside the CDR3, taken from reference TRBV13 and TRBJ1-2): AAGVIQSPRHLIKEKRETATLKCYPIPRHDTVYWYQQGPGQDPQFLISFYEKMQSDKGSIPDRFSAQQFSDYHSELNMSSLELGDSALYFCASSLAASAPSGYTFGSGTRLTVV.

The chain joins TRBV7-2 to TRBJ2-3, with a tentative D call TRBD2 (6 bases). This CDR3 spans 16 amino acids. Per germline, CDR1 SGHTA and CDR2 FQGNSA. Trimming shortened V by 5 bases and J by 6 bases, and 21 bases separated the two germline ends. As DNA, the CDR3 is TGTGCCAGCAGCCTCCGCGGGCGTGGGGGGATGGATACGCAGTATTTT. It is translated as CASSLRGRGGMDTQYF.

The chain employs TRBV2 and TRBJ2-5, with D possibly TRBD2 on 6 matching bases. Germline loops: CDR1 SNHLY, CDR2 FYNNEI. Trimming pared 4 bases from V and 6 bases from J, leaving 9 bases between. This CDR3 region has 12 residues. The CDR3 region is CASSVGGQTQYF. The CDR3 coding sequence is TGTGCCAGCAGTGTCGGGGGACAGACCCAGTACTTC.

The chain couples TRBV6-5 to TRBJ1-2, with D hard to call. From germline, CDR1 is MNHEY and CDR2 SVGAGI. The CDR3 loop spans 15 amino acids. V was pared by 5 bases and J by 0 bases, with 13 bases between. The CDR3 sequence: CASSIGPYPNYGYTF. In DNA, the CDR3 is TGTGCCAGCAGTATTGGACCCTATCCTAACTATGGCTACACCTTC.